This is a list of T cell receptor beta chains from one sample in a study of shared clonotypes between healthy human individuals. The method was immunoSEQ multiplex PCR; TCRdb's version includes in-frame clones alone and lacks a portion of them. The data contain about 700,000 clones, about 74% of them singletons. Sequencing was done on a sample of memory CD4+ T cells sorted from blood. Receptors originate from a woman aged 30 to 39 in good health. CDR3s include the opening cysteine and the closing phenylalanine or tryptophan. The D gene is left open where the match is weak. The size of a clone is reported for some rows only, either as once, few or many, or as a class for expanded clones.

cdr3_nt: TGTGCCAGCAGTGGCAGACTCTACAATGAGCAGTTCTTC
cdr3_aa: CASSGRLYNEQFF
j_call: TRBJ2-1
v_call: TRBV2
d_call: -
clone_size: -

cdr3_nt: TGTGTCAGCAGCGCCAACAGGTTGGGCACCGGGGAGCTGTTTTTT
cdr3_aa: CVSSANRLGTGELFF
j_call: TRBJ2-2
v_call: TRBV7-2
d_call: -
clone_size: -

cdr3_nt: TGTGCCAGCAGTTCATCGACCGAGGACAGGGATGCTTTCTTT
cdr3_aa: CASSSSTEDRDAFF
j_call: TRBJ1-1
v_call: TRBV6-5
d_call: TRBD1
clone_size: -

cdr3_nt: TGTGCCAGCAGCCGAACAGGGACCCACACCGGGGAGCTGTTTTTT
cdr3_aa: CASSRTGTHTGELFF
j_call: TRBJ2-2
v_call: TRBV6-5
d_call: -
clone_size: few

cdr3_nt: TGTGCCATCAGGGAGGGGGACTCTAGCACAGATACGCAGTATTTT
cdr3_aa: CAIREGDSSTDTQYF
j_call: TRBJ2-3
v_call: TRBV10-3
d_call: -
clone_size: -

cdr3_nt: TGCGCCAGCAGTGTTACAGATACGCAGTATTTT
cdr3_aa: CASSVTDTQYF
j_call: TRBJ2-3
v_call: TRBV10-1
d_call: -
clone_size: few

cdr3_nt: TGTGCCAGCAGTGAATGGAGGGACGAGCAGTACTTC
cdr3_aa: CASSEWRDEQYF
j_call: TRBJ2-7
v_call: TRBV25-1
d_call: -
clone_size: -

cdr3_nt: TGTGCCAGCCTATGGGAGGGGGGTGGCCAGCCCCAGCATTTT
cdr3_aa: CASLWEGGGQPQHF
j_call: TRBJ1-5
v_call: TRBV28
d_call: -
clone_size: once

cdr3_nt: TGCGCCAGCAGCCAAGAAGAGGGGAATCAGCCCCAGCATTTT
cdr3_aa: CASSQEEGNQPQHF
j_call: TRBJ1-5
v_call: TRBV4-1
d_call: -
clone_size: many

cdr3_nt: TGTGCCAGCAGCTTCCCCGGACAGAACACCGGGGAGCTGTTTTTT
cdr3_aa: CASSFPGQNTGELFF
j_call: TRBJ2-2
v_call: TRBV11-2
d_call: -
clone_size: -

cdr3_nt: TGTGCCAGCGGCGCCGGACACACGAGAGCAGCTTTCTTT
cdr3_aa: CASGAGHTRAAFF
j_call: TRBJ1-1
v_call: TRBV28
d_call: -
clone_size: -

cdr3_nt: TGCGCCAGCAGCCCTAAGACAGGTAACCAACCTGAGCAGTTCTTC
cdr3_aa: CASSPKTGNQPEQFF
j_call: TRBJ2-1
v_call: TRBV5-1
d_call: -
clone_size: few

cdr3_nt: TGTGCCTGGAGTTTGGGGGGTCCCTACGAGCAGTACTTC
cdr3_aa: CAWSLGGPYEQYF
j_call: TRBJ2-7
v_call: TRBV30
d_call: -
clone_size: few

cdr3_nt: TGTGCCAGCACCCGGGACTCCGGGGAGCTGTTTTTT
cdr3_aa: CASTRDSGELFF
j_call: TRBJ2-2
v_call: TRBV4-2
d_call: -
clone_size: many

cdr3_nt: TGTGCCTGGAGTGTCCTGCTAGATACAGATACGCAGTATTTT
cdr3_aa: CAWSVLLDTDTQYF
j_call: TRBJ2-3
v_call: TRBV30
d_call: -
clone_size: few

cdr3_nt: TGTGCCAGCAGTGTGGTGGTGTCGGGGACCGGGGAGCTGTTTTTT
cdr3_aa: CASSVVVSGTGELFF
j_call: TRBJ2-2
v_call: TRBV2
d_call: -
clone_size: -

cdr3_nt: TGCGCCAGCAGCTACGTGACTAGCGCCCGTAGCACAGATACGCAGTATTTT
cdr3_aa: CASSYVTSARSTDTQYF
j_call: TRBJ2-3
v_call: TRBV5-1
d_call: TRBD2
clone_size: -

cdr3_nt: TGCAGCGTTGTCGGCGGGACAGAGCATATGAACACTGAAGCTTTCTTT
cdr3_aa: CSVVGGTEHMNTEAFF
j_call: TRBJ1-1
v_call: TRBV29-1
d_call: TRBD1
clone_size: -

cdr3_nt: TGTGCCACCAGCAGAGACTCTGGACAGAATACTGAAGCTTTCTTT
cdr3_aa: CATSRDSGQNTEAFF
j_call: TRBJ1-1
v_call: TRBV15
d_call: -
clone_size: many

cdr3_nt: TGCGCCAGCAGCTTGAGGGGAGGGGAGCTGTTTTTT
cdr3_aa: CASSLRGGELFF
j_call: TRBJ2-2
v_call: TRBV5-1
d_call: -
clone_size: -

cdr3_nt: TGTGCCAGTAGACAAAAGGACACCCGCAATCAGCCCCAGCATTTT
cdr3_aa: CASRQKDTRNQPQHF
j_call: TRBJ1-5
v_call: TRBV19
d_call: -
clone_size: -

cdr3_nt: TGTGCCAGCAGCCCTCCGGCGGGAGGGCATTACGAGCAGTACTTC
cdr3_aa: CASSPPAGGHYEQYF
j_call: TRBJ2-7
v_call: TRBV7-9
d_call: TRBD2
clone_size: few

cdr3_nt: TGTGCCAGCAGTGAATCCCGCGGGGGCGTGGGAGGGACCCACGAGCAGTACTTC
cdr3_aa: CASSESRGGVGGTHEQYF
j_call: TRBJ2-7
v_call: TRBV25-1
d_call: -
clone_size: -

cdr3_nt: TGTGCCAGCAGTGAGCCGGGACTGCTCTACGAGCAGTACTTC
cdr3_aa: CASSEPGLLYEQYF
j_call: TRBJ2-7
v_call: TRBV6-1
d_call: -
clone_size: -

cdr3_nt: TGCGCCAGCAGCCCGGGCCACTCCCTCCTTGCGGAAATCTACGAGCAGTACTTC
cdr3_aa: CASSPGHSLLAEIYEQYF
j_call: TRBJ2-7
v_call: TRBV5-1
d_call: -
clone_size: -

cdr3_nt: TGTGCCAGCAGTAAAGACAGGGAAGGCGAAAAACTGTTTTTT
cdr3_aa: CASSKDREGEKLFF
j_call: TRBJ1-4
v_call: TRBV27
d_call: TRBD1
clone_size: -

cdr3_nt: TGCGCCAGCAGCGAAGGGACAGGGATCAATGAGCAGTTCTTC
cdr3_aa: CASSEGTGINEQFF
j_call: TRBJ2-1
v_call: TRBV5-1
d_call: TRBD1
clone_size: few

cdr3_nt: TGTGCCAGCAGTTCCTACAGGGGAGGCACAGATACGCAGTATTTT
cdr3_aa: CASSSYRGGTDTQYF
j_call: TRBJ2-3
v_call: TRBV28
d_call: TRBD1
clone_size: -

cdr3_nt: TGTGCCAGCTCACCGAGTACAGGGACGGCCCTCGAGCAGTACTTC
cdr3_aa: CASSPSTGTALEQYF
j_call: TRBJ2-7
v_call: TRBV18
d_call: -
clone_size: -

cdr3_nt: TGCGCCAGCAGCTTTGGGGGGGCAACTAATGAAAAACTGTTTTTT
cdr3_aa: CASSFGGATNEKLFF
j_call: TRBJ1-4
v_call: TRBV5-1
d_call: -
clone_size: -

cdr3_nt: TGTGCCATCAAAACCGGGACGCGGGCGAGAGAGACCCAGTACTTC
cdr3_aa: CAIKTGTRARETQYF
j_call: TRBJ2-5
v_call: TRBV28
d_call: -
clone_size: -

cdr3_nt: TGTGCCAGCAGCCACCGGTCCTGGATAGAGGCGGAGACCCAGTACTTC
cdr3_aa: CASSHRSWIEAETQYF
j_call: TRBJ2-5
v_call: TRBV6-6
d_call: -
clone_size: -

cdr3_nt: TGTGCCAGCAGTCGACTAGCGGTAGCCAAAAACATTCAGTACTTC
cdr3_aa: CASSRLAVAKNIQYF
j_call: TRBJ2-4
v_call: TRBV2
d_call: TRBD2
clone_size: -

cdr3_nt: TGTGCCAGCAGTGTAATGGGGACAGGGGTCGAGCAGTACTTC
cdr3_aa: CASSVMGTGVEQYF
j_call: TRBJ2-7
v_call: TRBV25-1
d_call: TRBD1
clone_size: -

cdr3_nt: TGTGCCAGCAGCCGGGTCATCGGCTTGTCCGGGGAGCTGTTTTTT
cdr3_aa: CASSRVIGLSGELFF
j_call: TRBJ2-2
v_call: TRBV6-6
d_call: -
clone_size: few

cdr3_nt: TGTGCCAGCAGTGGAGGACAGGGGGTGAACGAGCAGTACTTC
cdr3_aa: CASSGGQGVNEQYF
j_call: TRBJ2-7
v_call: TRBV2
d_call: TRBD1
clone_size: -

cdr3_nt: TGTGCCAGCACCCTCCTAGACAGGGCTAACACTGAAGCTTTCTTT
cdr3_aa: CASTLLDRANTEAFF
j_call: TRBJ1-1
v_call: TRBV5-5
d_call: TRBD1
clone_size: -

cdr3_nt: TGTGCCAGTAGTTCGGCGACAGGGTCTCGGGAGCAGTACTTC
cdr3_aa: CASSSATGSREQYF
j_call: TRBJ2-7
v_call: TRBV19
d_call: TRBD1
clone_size: -

cdr3_nt: TGTGCCAGCAGTTGGGGTAACACTGAAGCTTTCTTT
cdr3_aa: CASSWGNTEAFF
j_call: TRBJ1-1
v_call: TRBV6-6
d_call: -
clone_size: few

cdr3_nt: TGTGCCAGCAGCCAAGGACTAGCGGGAGGGGAGCAGTACTTC
cdr3_aa: CASSQGLAGGEQYF
j_call: TRBJ2-7
v_call: TRBV6-5
d_call: TRBD2
clone_size: -

cdr3_nt: TGTGCCAGCCGCGGCGGACAGCGCCGCCGGGATGAGCAGTTCTTC
cdr3_aa: CASRGGQRRRDEQFF
j_call: TRBJ2-1
v_call: TRBV7-2
d_call: -
clone_size: -

cdr3_nt: TGTGCCAGCAGCTTCGGGACAGCCAATCAGCCCCAGCATTTT
cdr3_aa: CASSFGTANQPQHF
j_call: TRBJ1-5
v_call: TRBV7-2
d_call: TRBD1
clone_size: -

cdr3_nt: TGTGCCAGTAGTGGGCAGGGTGGCAATCAGCCCCAGCATTTT
cdr3_aa: CASSGQGGNQPQHF
j_call: TRBJ1-5
v_call: TRBV19
d_call: -
clone_size: -

cdr3_nt: TGTGCCAGCAGGGGAAATAGCGCCTACGAGCAGTACTTC
cdr3_aa: CASRGNSAYEQYF
j_call: TRBJ2-7
v_call: TRBV27
d_call: -
clone_size: few

cdr3_nt: TGTGCCAGCAGTTCCAGCGCCGTCTACAATGAGCAGTTCTTC
cdr3_aa: CASSSSAVYNEQFF
j_call: TRBJ2-1
v_call: TRBV27
d_call: -
clone_size: -

cdr3_nt: TGCGCCAGCAGTCCAGGGGGATTCCAAGAGACCCAGTACTTC
cdr3_aa: CASSPGGFQETQYF
j_call: TRBJ2-5
v_call: TRBV5-1
d_call: TRBD1
clone_size: -

cdr3_nt: TGTGCCAGCAGTTACGAGAGGACAGGGACCTATGAAAAACTGTTTTTT
cdr3_aa: CASSYERTGTYEKLFF
j_call: TRBJ1-4
v_call: TRBV6-6
d_call: TRBD1
clone_size: -

cdr3_nt: TGTGCCAGCAGTGATCCGCGAGCAACTAATGAAAAACTGTTTTTT
cdr3_aa: CASSDPRATNEKLFF
j_call: TRBJ1-4
v_call: TRBV6-1
d_call: -
clone_size: -

cdr3_nt: TGTGCCAGCAGCTTAGATCTGGCTAGCTTCTTTGACGAGCAGTACTTC
cdr3_aa: CASSLDLASFFDEQYF
j_call: TRBJ2-7
v_call: TRBV11-2
d_call: -
clone_size: -

cdr3_nt: TGCGCCAGCAGTCTTAGAGACAGGGCGGTCGAGGCTTTCTTT
cdr3_aa: CASSLRDRAVEAFF
j_call: TRBJ1-1
v_call: TRBV4-1
d_call: TRBD1
clone_size: -

cdr3_nt: TGTGCCTGGAGTATTAGCGGGAGGGCCGGTTACAATGAGCAGTTCTTC
cdr3_aa: CAWSISGRAGYNEQFF
j_call: TRBJ2-1
v_call: TRBV30
d_call: TRBD2
clone_size: -

cdr3_nt: TGTGCCAGCAGTTCCTCAGGACAGGGCCTCTCCTACGAGCAGTACTTC
cdr3_aa: CASSSSGQGLSYEQYF
j_call: TRBJ2-7
v_call: TRBV6-6
d_call: TRBD1
clone_size: few

cdr3_nt: TGTGCCAGCAGTTTACACAGGGACGGGCAGCCCCAGCATTTT
cdr3_aa: CASSLHRDGQPQHF
j_call: TRBJ1-5
v_call: TRBV28
d_call: -
clone_size: -

cdr3_nt: TGCAGCGTACGCGGACTAGCGGGAGATGAGCAGTTCTTC
cdr3_aa: CSVRGLAGDEQFF
j_call: TRBJ2-1
v_call: TRBV29-1
d_call: TRBD2
clone_size: once

cdr3_nt: TGTGCCAGCAGCTTCCGGGACAGGGGTGCCACTGAAGCTTTCTTT
cdr3_aa: CASSFRDRGATEAFF
j_call: TRBJ1-1
v_call: TRBV9
d_call: TRBD1
clone_size: -

cdr3_nt: TGTGCCACCAGCAGAGAGCGGGACAGCGGCACAGATACGCAGTATTTT
cdr3_aa: CATSRERDSGTDTQYF
j_call: TRBJ2-3
v_call: TRBV15
d_call: -
clone_size: -

cdr3_nt: TGTGCCCTCACCTTATCGGGGTGGGTGAGGGATACGCAGTATTTT
cdr3_aa: CALTLSGWVRDTQYF
j_call: TRBJ2-3
v_call: TRBV10-3
d_call: -
clone_size: -